The present TCR beta chain was sequenced within a study of blood T cell repertoires in COVID-19. In the study overall: Donors in the United States, Italy and Spain gave samples during acute or convalescent COVID-19. Sources were T cells, B-cell-depleted T cells, or PBMCs; the material itself was cDNA or gDNA.

V lost 1 base and J lost 1, with 17 bases in between. In germline, CDR1 is SEHNR, CDR2 FQNEAQ (reference sequence). This CDR3 has 18 amino acids. In the source study's methods: Reference gene primer amplification yielded estimated nucleated cell counts. Method: immunoSEQ multiplex PCR; TCRdb's copy keeps in-frame clones and lacks some. The DNA was the basis for D and trimming; V, J and clone size are from that table. The sample includes more than 130,000 clones, roughly 90% seen only once; the top ten take over 9.5%. The chain links TRBV7-9 to TRBJ2-4, with a possible D match to TRBD2 (5 bases). The clonotype originates from a man in his fifties or sixties with active or convalescent COVID-19. Sequences were obtained from peripheral blood. CDR3 sequence reads: CASSLGGSGPPAKNIQYF. CDR3 nucleotide sequence: TGTGCCAGCAGCTTAGGAGGGAGTGGACCCCCCGCCAAAAACATTCAGTACTTC.